This T cell receptor (beta chain) was obtained from a study of T cells in Graves' hyperthyroidism and ophthalmopathy. Study-level information: Blood was drawn when the patient was first diagnosed and still untreated.

From RNA transcripts, TCR beta CDR3 regions were amplified. The primer set for the first-round RT-PCR of the TCR CDR3 was HTBI. In TCRdb, the multiplex PCR reads were re-called with MiXCR into one record per CDR3 protein. The repertoire holds about 840,000 distinct CDR3 sequences, with over 35% as singletons. General study points: A model of 13 V-J features distinguished ophthalmopathy from stable hyperthyroidism.

A single count supports this clonotype. Its target is not known. One base away lies a much larger clone, so this may be a sequencing read error. V dropped 6 bases and J dropped 2 bases, with 13 bases sitting between them. The CDR3 contains 15 residues. Germline values: CDR1 LNHDA, CDR2 SQIVND (reference sequence). The sequenced sample was blood. This clonotype was sampled from a young man with Graves' hyperthyroidism. The V and J genes are TRBV19 and TRBJ1-4, with a possible D match to TRBD1 (6 bases). The CDR3 DNA reads as TGTGCCAGTAGGAGAGGGGGAGCGACTAATGAAAAACTGTTTTTT. Translating gives CASRRGGATNEKLFF.